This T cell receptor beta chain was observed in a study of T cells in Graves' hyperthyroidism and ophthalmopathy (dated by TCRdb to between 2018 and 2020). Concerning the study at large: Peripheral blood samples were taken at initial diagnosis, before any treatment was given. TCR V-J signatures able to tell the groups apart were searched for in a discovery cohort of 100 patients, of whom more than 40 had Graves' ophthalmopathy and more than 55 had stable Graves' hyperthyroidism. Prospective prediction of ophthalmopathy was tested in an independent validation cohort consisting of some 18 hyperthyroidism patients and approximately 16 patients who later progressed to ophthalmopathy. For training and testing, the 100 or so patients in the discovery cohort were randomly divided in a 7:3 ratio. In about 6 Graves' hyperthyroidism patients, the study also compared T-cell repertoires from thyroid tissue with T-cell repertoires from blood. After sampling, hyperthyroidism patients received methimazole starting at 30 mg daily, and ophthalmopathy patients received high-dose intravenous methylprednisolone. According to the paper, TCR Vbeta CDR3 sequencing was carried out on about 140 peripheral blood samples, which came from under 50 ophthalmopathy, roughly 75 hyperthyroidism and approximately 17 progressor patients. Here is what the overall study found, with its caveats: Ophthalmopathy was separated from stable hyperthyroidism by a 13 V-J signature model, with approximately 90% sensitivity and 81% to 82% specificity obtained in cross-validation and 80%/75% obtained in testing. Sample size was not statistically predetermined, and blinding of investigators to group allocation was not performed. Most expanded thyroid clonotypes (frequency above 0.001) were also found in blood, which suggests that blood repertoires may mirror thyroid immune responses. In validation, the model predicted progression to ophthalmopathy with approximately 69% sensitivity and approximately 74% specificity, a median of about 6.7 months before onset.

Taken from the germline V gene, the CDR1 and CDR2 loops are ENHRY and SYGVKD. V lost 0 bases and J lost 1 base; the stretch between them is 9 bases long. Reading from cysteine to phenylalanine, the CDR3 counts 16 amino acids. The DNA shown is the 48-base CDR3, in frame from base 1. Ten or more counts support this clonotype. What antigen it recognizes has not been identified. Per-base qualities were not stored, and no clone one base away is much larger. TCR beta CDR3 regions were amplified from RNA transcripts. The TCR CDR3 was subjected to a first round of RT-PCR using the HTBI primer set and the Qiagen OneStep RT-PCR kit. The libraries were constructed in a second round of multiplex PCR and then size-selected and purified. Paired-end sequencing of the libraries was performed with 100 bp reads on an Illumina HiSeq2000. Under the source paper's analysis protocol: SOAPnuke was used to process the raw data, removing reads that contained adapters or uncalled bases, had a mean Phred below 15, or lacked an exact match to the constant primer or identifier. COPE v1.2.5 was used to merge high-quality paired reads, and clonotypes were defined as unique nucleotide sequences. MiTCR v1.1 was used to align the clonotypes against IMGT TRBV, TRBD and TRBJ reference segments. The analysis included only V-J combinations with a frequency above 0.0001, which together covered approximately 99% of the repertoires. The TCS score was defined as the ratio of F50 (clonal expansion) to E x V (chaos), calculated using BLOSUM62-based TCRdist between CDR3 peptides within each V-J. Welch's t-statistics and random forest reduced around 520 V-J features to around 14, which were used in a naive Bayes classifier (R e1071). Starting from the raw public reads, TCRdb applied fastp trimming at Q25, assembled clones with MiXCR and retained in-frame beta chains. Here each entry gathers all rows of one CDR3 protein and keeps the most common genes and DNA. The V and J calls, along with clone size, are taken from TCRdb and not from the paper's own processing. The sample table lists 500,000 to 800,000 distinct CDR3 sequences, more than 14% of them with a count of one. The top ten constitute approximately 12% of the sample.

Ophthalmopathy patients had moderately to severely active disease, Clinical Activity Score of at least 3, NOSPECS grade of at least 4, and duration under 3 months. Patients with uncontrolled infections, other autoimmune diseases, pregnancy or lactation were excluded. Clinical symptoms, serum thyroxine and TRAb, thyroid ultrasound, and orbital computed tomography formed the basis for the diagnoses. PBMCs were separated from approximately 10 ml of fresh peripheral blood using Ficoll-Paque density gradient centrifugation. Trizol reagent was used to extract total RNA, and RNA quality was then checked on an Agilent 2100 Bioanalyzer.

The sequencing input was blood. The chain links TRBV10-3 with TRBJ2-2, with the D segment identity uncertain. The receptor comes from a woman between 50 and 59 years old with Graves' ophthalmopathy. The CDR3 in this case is CAISESALGNTGELFF. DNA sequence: TGTGCCATCAGTGAGTCGGCGCTCGGGAACACCGGGGAGCTGTTTTTT.